The present TCR beta chain was sequenced within a study of graft-versus-host responses after intestinal transplantation. Using immunoSEQ multiplex PCR, the repertoire was profiled, and TCRdb retains in-frame clones only, with some absent. The table lists tens of thousands of clones, 89% of them singletons. The starting material, graft tissue, was processed to release intraepithelial and lamina propria lymphocytes. The length of the CDR3 is 11 residues. Germline CDR1 is DFQATT and CDR2 is SNEGSKA (reference sequence). V dropped 6 bases and J dropped 13; count of bases not matched to a gene: 5. The material sequenced was ileum tissue, taken 350 to 400 days after transplant. The sequence was collected from a human patient who received an intestinal transplant, so some T cells may come from the graft donor. The chain joins TRBV20-1 to TRBJ2-1; 11 nucleotides align to TRBD2. This CDR3 is CSARLAGRQFF. The CDR3 coding sequence is TGCAGTGCGAGACTAGCGGGAAGACAGTTCTTC.